A single sample is the source of the 2 T cell receptor beta chains below, sequenced in a study of shared clonotypes between healthy human individuals. The assay was immunoSEQ multiplex PCR, and TCRdb's table has in-frame clones only and misses some. The sample shows roughly 500,000 clones, about 96% of them seen only once. Sequencing input: naive CD4+ T cells sorted from blood. This sample's subset: CD45RA+ positively selected. The receptors originated from a woman aged 25 to 45 in good health.

V usage is TRBV7-7 and J usage is TRBJ2-1; TRBD2 matches at 12 bases. The V gene end was trimmed by 5 bases and the J gene end by 8 bases; junction bases not matched to a gene: 13. Germline values: CDR1 SSHAT, CDR2 FNYEAQ (reference sequence). CDR3 size: 17 residues. This CDR3 is CASSPSPGLAGQDEQFF. The CDR3 DNA follows: TGTGCCAGCAGCCCGTCGCCGGGACTAGCGGGTCAGGATGAGCAGTTCTTC.

The chain couples TRBV5-5 to TRBJ1-5, with no clear D. Trimming cost V 0 bases and J 7 bases, with 14 bases left between them. Germline V gene lookup returns CDR1 SGHKS and CDR2 YYEKEE (reference sequence). CDR3 size: 15 residues. The CDR3 bases are TGTGCCAGCAGCTTGGGACTTGGCAGAGTACAGCCCCAGCATTTT. Translated: CASSLGLGRVQPQHF.